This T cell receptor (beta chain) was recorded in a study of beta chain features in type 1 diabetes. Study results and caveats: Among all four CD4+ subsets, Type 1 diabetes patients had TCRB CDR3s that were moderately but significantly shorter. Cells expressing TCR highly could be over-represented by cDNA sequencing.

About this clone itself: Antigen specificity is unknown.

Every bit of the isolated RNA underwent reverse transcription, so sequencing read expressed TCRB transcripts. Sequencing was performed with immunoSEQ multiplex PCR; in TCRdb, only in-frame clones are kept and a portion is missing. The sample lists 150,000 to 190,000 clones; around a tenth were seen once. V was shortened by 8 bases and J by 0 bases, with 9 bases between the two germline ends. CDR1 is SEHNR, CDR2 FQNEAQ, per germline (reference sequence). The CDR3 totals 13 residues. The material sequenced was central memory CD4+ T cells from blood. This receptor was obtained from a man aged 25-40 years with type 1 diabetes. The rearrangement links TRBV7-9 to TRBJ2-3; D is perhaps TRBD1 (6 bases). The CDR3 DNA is TGTGCCAGCGGGGGCGGTAGCACAGATACGCAGTATTTT. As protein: CASGGGSTDTQYF.